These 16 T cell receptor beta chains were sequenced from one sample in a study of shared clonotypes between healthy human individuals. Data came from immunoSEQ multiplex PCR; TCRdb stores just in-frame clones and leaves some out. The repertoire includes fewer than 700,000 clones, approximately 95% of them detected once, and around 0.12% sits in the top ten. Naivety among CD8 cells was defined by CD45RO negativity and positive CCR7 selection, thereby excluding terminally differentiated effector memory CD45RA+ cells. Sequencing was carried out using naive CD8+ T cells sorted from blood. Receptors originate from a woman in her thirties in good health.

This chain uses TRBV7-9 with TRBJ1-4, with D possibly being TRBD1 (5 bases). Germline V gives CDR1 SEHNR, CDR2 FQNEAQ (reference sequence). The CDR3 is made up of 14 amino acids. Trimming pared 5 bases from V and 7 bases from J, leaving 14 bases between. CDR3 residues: CASSPPGVGEKLFF. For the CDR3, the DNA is TGTGCCAGCAGCCCACCGGGGGTGGGTGAAAAACTGTTTTTT.

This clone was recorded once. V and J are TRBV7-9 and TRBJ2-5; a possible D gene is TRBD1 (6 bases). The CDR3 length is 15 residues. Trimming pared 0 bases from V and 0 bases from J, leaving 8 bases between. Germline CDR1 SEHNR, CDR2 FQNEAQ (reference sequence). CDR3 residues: CASSLAWTDQETQYF. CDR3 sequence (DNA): TGTGCCAGCAGCTTAGCGTGGACAGACCAAGAGACCCAGTACTTC.

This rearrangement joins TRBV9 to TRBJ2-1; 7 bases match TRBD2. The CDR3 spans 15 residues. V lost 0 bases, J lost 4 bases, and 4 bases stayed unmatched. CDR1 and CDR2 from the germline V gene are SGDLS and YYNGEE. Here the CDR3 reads CASSVGGSEYNEQFF. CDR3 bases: TGTGCCAGCAGCGTAGGCGGGAGCGAGTACAATGAGCAGTTCTTC. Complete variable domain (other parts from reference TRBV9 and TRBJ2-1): DSGVTQTPKHLITATGQRVTLRCSPRSGDLSVYWYQQSLDQGLQFLIQYYNGEERAKGNILERFSAQQFPDLHSELNLSSLELGDSALYFCASSVGGSEYNEQFFGPGTRLTVL.

Written as DNA, the CDR3 is TGCGCCAGCAGCGACCTTACTAGCGATAGGGTCGGGGAGCTGTTTTTT. Its protein is CASSDLTSDRVGELFF. The gene calls are TRBV10-2 and TRBJ2-2, with 7 bases that match TRBD2. Trimming at V came to 6 bases and at J to 7 bases, leaving 14 bases not matched to a gene. Per the germline V gene, CDR1 is WSHSY and CDR2 is SAAADI. The CDR3 has 16 amino acids.

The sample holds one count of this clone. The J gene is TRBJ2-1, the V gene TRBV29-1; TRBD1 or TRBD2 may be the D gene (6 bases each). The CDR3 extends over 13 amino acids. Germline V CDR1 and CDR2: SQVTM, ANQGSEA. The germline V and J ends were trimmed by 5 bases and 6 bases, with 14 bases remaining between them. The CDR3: CSVSGVSGNEQFF. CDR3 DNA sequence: TGCAGCGTTTCAGGGGTTAGCGGCAATGAGCAGTTCTTC.

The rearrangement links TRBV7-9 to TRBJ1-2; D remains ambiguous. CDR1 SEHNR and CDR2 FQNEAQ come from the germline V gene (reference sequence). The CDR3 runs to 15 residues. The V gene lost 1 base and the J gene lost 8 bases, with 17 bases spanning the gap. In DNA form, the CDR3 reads TGTGCCAGCAGCTTAGACGGGCCGCCCTCGGAGGGCTACACCTTC. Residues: CASSLDGPPSEGYTF.

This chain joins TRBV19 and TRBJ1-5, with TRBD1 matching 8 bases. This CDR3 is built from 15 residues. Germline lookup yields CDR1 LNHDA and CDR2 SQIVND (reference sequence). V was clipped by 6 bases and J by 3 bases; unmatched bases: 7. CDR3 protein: CASSQTGANNQPQHF. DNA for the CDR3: TGTGCCAGTAGCCAGACAGGGGCGAACAATCAGCCCCAGCATTTT.

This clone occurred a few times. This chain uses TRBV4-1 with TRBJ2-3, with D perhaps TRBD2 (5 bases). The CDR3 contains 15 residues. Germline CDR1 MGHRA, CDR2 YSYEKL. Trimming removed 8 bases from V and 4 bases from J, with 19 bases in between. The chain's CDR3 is CASGMSGSAADTQYF. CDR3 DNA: TGCGCCAGCGGCATGAGTGGGAGCGCCGCAGATACGCAGTATTTT.

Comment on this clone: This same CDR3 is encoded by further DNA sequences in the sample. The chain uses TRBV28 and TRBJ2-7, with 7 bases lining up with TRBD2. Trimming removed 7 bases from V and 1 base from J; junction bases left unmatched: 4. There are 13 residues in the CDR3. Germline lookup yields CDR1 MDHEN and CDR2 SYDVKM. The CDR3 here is CASMGGSSYEQYF. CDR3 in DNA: TGTGCCAGCATGGGGGGGTCGTCCTACGAGCAGTACTTC. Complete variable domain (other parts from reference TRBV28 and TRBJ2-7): DVKVTQSSRYLVKRTGEKVFLECVQDMDHENMFWYRQDPGLGLRLIYFSYDVKMKEKGDIPEGYSVSREKKERFSLILESASTNQTSMYLCASMGGSSYEQYFGPGTRLTVT.

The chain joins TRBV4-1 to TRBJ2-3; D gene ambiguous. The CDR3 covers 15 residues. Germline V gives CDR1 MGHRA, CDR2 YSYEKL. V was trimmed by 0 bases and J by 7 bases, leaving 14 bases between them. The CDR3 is CASSQDGRISNTQYF. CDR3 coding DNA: TGCGCCAGCAGCCAAGACGGACGGATAAGCAATACGCAGTATTTT.

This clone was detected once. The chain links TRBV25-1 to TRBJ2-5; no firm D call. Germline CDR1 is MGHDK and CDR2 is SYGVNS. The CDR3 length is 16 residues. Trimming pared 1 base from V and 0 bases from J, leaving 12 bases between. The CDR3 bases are TGTGCCAGCAGTGAATTATCGGATACAGACCAAGAGACCCAGTACTTC. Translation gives CASSELSDTDQETQYF.

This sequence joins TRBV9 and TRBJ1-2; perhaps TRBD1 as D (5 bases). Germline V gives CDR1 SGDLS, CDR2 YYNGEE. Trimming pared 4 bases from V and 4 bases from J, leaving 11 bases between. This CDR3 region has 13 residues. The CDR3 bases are TGTGCCAGCAGCTCCGACAGAGTCTATGGCTACACCTTC. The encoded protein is CASSSDRVYGYTF. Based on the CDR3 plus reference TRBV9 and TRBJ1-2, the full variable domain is DSGVTQTPKHLITATGQRVTLRCSPRSGDLSVYWYQQSLDQGLQFLIQYYNGEERAKGNILERFSAQQFPDLHSELNLSSLELGDSALYFCASSSDRVYGYTFGSGTRLTVV.

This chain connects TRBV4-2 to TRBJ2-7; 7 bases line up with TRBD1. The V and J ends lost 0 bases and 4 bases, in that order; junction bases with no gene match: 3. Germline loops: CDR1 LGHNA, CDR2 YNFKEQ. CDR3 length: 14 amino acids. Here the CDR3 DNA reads TGTGCCAGCAGCCAAGAGGGCAGGGGGTACGAGCAGTACTTC. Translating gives CASSQEGRGYEQYF.

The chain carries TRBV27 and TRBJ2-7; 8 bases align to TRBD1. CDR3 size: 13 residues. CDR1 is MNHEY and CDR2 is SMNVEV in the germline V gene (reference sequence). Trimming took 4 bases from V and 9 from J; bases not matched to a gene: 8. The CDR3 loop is CASSYRDRTRQYF. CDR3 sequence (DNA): TGTGCCAGCAGTTACCGGGACAGGACACGGCAGTACTTC.

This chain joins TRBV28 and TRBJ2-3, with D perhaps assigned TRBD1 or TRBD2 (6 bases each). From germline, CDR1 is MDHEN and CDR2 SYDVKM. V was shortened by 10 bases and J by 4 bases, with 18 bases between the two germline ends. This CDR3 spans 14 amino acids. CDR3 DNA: TGTGCCACCCAGACTACCGGGGGCCCAGATACGCAGTATTTT. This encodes CATQTTGGPDTQYF.

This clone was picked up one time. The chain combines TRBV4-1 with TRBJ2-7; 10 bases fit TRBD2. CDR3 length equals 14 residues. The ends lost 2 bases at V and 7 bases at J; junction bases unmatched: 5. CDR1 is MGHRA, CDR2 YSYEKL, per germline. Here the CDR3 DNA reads TGCGCCAGCAGCCAACCGGGACTAGCGACTGAGCAGTACTTC. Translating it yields CASSQPGLATEQYF.